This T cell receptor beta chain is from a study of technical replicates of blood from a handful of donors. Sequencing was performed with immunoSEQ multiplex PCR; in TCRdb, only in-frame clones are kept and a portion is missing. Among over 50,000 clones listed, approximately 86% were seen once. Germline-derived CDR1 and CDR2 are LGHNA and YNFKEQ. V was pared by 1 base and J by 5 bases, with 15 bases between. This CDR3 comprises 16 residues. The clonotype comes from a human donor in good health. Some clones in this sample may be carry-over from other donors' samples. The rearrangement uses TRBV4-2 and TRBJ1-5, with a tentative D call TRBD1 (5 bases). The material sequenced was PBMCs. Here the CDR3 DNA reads TGTGCCAGCAGCCAAGTTTTTTCGGGGGGAGATCAGCCCCAGCATTTT. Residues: CASSQVFSGGDQPQHF.